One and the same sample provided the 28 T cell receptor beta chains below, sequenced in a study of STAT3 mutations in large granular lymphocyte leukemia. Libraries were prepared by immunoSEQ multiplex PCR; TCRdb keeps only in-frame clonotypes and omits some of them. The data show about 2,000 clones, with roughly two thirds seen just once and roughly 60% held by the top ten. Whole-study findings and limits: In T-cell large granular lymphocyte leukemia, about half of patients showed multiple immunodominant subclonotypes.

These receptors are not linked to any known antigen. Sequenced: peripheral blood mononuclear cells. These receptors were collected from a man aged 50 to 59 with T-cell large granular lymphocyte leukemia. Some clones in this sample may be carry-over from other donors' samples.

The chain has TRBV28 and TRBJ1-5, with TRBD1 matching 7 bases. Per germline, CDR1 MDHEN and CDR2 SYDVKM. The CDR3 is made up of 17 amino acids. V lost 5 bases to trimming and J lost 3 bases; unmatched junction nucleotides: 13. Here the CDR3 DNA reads TGTGCCAGCAGTGTCTCGGACAGGACAGCCAACAATCAGCCCCAGCATTTT. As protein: CASSVSDRTANNQPQHF.

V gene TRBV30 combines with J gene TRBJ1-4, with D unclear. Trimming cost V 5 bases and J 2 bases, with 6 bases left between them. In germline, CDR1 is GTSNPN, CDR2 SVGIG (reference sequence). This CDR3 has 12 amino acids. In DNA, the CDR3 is TGTGCCTGGGGTCATACTAATGAAAAACTGTTTTTT. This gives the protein CAWGHTNEKLFF. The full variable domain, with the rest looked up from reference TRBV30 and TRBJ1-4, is SQTIHQWPATLVQPVGSPLSLECTVEGTSNPNLYWYRQAAGRGLQLLFYSVGIGQISSEVPQNLSASRPQDRQFILSSKKLLLSDSGFYLCAWGHTNEKLFFGSGTQLSVL.

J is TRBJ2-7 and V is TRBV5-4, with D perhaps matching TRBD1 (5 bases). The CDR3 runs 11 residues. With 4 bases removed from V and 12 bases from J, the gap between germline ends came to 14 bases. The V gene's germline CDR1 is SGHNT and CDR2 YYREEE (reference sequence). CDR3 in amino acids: CASSREGVRYF. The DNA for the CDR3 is TGTGCCAGCAGCCGAGAAGGGGTCAGGTACTTC.

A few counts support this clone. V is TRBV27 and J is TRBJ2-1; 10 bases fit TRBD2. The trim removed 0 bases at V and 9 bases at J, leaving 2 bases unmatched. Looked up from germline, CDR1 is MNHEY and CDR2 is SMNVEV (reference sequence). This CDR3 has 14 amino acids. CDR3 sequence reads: CASSLSPSGGEQFF. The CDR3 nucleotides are TGTGCCAGCAGTTTATCCCCTAGCGGGGGTGAGCAGTTCTTC.

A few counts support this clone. CDR3 DNA: TGCGCCAGCAGCTTGGTTGACGTGGCCTACGAGCAGTACTTC. Translated, it gives CASSLVDVAYEQYF. The chain combines TRBV5-1 with TRBJ2-7; D is undetermined. Germline assignment: CDR1 SGHRS and CDR2 YFSETQ. This CDR3 comprises 14 residues. V was trimmed by 0 bases and J by 2 bases, leaving 9 bases between them.

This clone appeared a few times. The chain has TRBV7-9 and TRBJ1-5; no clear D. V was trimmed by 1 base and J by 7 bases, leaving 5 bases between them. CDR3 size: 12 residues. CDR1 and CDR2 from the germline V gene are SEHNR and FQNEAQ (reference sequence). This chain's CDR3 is CASSLGTQPQHF. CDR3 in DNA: TGTGCCAGCAGCTTAGGCACCCAGCCCCAGCATTTT.

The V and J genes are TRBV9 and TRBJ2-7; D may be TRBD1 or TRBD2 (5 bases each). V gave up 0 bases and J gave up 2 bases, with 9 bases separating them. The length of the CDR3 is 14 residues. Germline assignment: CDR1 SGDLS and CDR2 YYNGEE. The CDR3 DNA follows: TGTGCCAGCAGCGTAGGGGGGTCCCCCTACGAGCAGTACTTC. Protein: CASSVGGSPYEQYF.

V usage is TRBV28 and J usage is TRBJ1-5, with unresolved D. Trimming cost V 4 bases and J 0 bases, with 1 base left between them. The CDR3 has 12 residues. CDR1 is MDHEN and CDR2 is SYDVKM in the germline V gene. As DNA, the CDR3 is TGTGCCAGCAGTTATAGCAATCAGCCCCAGCATTTT. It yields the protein CASSYSNQPQHF.

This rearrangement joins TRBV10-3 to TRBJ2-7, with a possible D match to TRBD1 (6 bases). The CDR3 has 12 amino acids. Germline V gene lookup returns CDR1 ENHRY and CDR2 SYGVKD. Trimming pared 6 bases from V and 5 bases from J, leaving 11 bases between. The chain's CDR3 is CAIRGRGNEQYF. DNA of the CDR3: TGTGCCATCAGGGGCAGGGGCAACGAGCAGTACTTC.

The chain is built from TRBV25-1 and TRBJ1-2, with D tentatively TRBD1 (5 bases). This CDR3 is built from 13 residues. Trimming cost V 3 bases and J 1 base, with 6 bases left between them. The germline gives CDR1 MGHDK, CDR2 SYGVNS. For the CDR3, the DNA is TGTGCCAGCAGTGAGGGGGGTAACTATGGCTACACCTTC. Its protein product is CASSEGGNYGYTF.

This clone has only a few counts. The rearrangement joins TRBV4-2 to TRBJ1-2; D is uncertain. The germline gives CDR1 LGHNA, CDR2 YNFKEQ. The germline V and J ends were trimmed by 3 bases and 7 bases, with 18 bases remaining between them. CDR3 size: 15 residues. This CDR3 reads CASSHLTTGYCGYTF. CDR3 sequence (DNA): TGTGCCAGCAGCCATCTAACGACCGGGTATTGTGGCTACACCTTC.

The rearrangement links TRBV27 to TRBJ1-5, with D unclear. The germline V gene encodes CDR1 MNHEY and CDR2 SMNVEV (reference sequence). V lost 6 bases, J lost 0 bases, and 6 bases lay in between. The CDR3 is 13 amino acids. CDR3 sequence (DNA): TGTGCCAGCAGCTTCTATAGCAATCAGCCCCAGCATTTT. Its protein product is CASSFYSNQPQHF.

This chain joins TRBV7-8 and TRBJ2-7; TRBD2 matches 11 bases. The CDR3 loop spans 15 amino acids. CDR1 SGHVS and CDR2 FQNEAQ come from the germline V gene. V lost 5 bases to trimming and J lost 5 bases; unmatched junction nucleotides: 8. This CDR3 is CASSMVSGRDDEQYF. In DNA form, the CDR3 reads TGTGCCAGCAGCATGGTTAGCGGGAGGGACGACGAGCAGTACTTC.

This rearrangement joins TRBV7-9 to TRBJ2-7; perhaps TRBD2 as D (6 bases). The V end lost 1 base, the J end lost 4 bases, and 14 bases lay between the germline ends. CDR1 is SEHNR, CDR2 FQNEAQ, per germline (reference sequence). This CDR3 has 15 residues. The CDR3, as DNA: TGTGCCAGCAGCTTAGGAGTAGACGCGGGGTACGAGCAGTACTTC. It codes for CASSLGVDAGYEQYF.

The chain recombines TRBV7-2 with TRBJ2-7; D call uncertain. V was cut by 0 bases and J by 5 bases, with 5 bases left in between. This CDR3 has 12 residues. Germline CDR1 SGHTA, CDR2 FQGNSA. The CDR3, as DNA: TGTGCCAGCAGCTTAGCGCAGGACGAGCAGTACTTC. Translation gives CASSLAQDEQYF.

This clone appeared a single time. The CDR3 spells CASSLGGSSYNSPLHF. The DNA for the CDR3 is TGTGCCAGCAGCTTAGGGGGGTCGTCCTATAATTCACCCCTCCACTTT. The chain uses TRBV13 and TRBJ1-6, with unresolved D. The CDR3 has 16 amino acids. Germline V CDR1 and CDR2: PRHDT, FYEKMQ (reference sequence). V was pared by 0 bases and J by 1 base, with 7 bases between.

CDR3 amino acids: CASSPLALYSGANVLTF. CDR3 nucleotide sequence: TGTGCCAGCTCACCATTGGCTCTATACTCTGGGGCCAACGTCCTGACTTTC. The chain joins TRBV18 to TRBJ2-6; D gene unclear. V was trimmed by 2 bases and J by 0 bases, leaving 11 bases between them. Germline CDR1 reads KGHSH; CDR2 reads LQKENI. The CDR3 consists of 17 residues.

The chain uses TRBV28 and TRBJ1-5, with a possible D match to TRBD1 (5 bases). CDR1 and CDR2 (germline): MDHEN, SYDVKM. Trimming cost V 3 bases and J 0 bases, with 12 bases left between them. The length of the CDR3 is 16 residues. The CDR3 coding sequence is TGTGCCAGCAGTTTCATGGGACTCTATAGCAATCAGCCCCAGCATTTT. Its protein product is CASSFMGLYSNQPQHF.

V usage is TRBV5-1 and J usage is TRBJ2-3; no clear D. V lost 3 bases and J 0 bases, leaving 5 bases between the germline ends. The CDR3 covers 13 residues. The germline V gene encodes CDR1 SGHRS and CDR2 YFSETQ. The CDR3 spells CASSSASTDTQYF. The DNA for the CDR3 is TGCGCCAGCAGCTCCGCAAGCACAGATACGCAGTATTTT.

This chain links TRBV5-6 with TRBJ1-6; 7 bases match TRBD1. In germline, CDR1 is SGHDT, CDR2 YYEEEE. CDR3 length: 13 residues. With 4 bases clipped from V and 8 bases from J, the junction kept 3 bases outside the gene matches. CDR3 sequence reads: CASSPTGDSPLHF. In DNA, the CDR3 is TGTGCCAGCAGCCCCACAGGGGATTCACCCCTCCACTTT.

Here the CDR3 reads CASGPRGVYNEQFF. Written as DNA, the CDR3 is TGCGCCAGCGGTCCGCGGGGGGTCTACAATGAGCAGTTCTTC. The chain couples TRBV5-1 to TRBJ2-1; TRBD2 agrees at 8 bases. Trimming at V came to 7 bases and at J to 3 bases, leaving 6 bases not matched to a gene. This CDR3 has 14 residues. Germline-derived CDR1 and CDR2 are SGHRS and YFSETQ.

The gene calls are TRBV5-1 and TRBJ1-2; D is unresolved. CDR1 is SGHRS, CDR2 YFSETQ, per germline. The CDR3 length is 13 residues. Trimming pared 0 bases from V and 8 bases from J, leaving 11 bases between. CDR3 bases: TGCGCCAGCAGCTTGGTTGGGGAAGGCGGCTACACCTTC. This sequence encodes CASSLVGEGGYTF.

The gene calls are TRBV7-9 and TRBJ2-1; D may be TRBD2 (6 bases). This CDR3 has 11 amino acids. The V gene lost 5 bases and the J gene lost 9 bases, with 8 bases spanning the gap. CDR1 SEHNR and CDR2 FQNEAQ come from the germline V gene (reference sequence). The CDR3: CASSPSVEQFF. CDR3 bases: TGTGCCAGCAGCCCTAGCGTTGAGCAGTTCTTC.

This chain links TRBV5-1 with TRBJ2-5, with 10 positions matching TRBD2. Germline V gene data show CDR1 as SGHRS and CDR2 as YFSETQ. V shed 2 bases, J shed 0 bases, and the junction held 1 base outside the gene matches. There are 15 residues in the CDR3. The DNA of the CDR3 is TGCGCCAGCAGCTTAGCGGGGGGGTACCAAGAGACCCAGTACTTC. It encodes CASSLAGGYQETQYF.

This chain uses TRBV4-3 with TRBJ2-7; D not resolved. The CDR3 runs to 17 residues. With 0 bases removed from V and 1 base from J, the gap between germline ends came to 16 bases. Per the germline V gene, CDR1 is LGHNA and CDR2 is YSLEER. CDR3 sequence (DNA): TGCGCCAGCAGCCAAGATCTCCGGTTTCAGGAGTCCTACGAGCAGTACTTC. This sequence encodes CASSQDLRFQESYEQYF.

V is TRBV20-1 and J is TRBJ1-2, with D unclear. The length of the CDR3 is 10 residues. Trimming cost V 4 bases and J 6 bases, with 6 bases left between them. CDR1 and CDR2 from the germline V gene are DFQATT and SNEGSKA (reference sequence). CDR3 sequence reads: CSATGDGYTF. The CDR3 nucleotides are TGCAGTGCTACTGGGGATGGCTACACCTTC.

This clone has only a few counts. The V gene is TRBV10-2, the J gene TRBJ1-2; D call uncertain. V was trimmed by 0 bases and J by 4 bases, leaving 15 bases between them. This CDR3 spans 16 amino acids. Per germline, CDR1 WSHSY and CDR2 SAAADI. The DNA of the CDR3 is TGCGCCAGCAGTGAGTCGATCGGGCAGGCTATCTATGGCTACACCTTC. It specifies CASSESIGQAIYGYTF.

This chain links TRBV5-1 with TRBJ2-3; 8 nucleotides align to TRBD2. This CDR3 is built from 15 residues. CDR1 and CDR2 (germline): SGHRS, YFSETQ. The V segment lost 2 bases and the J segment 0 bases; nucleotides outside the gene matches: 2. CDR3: CASSLGLASTDTQYF. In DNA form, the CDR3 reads TGCGCCAGCAGCTTAGGACTAGCCAGCACAGATACGCAGTATTTT.